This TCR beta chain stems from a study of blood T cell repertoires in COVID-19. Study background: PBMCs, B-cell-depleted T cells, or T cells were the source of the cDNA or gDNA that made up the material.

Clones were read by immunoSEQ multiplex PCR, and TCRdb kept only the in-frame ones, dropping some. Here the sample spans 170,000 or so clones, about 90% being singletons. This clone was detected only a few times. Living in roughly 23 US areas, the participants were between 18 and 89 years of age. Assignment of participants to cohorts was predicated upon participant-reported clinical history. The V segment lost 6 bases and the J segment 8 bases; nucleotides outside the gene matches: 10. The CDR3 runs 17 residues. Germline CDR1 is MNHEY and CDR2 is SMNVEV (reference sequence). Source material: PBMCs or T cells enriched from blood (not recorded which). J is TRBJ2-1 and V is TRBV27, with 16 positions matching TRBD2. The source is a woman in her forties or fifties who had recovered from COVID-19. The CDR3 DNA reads TGTGCCAGCAGATCAGCCAAGGGACTAGCGGGAGGGCATGAGCAGTTCTTC. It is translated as CASRSAKGLAGGHEQFF.